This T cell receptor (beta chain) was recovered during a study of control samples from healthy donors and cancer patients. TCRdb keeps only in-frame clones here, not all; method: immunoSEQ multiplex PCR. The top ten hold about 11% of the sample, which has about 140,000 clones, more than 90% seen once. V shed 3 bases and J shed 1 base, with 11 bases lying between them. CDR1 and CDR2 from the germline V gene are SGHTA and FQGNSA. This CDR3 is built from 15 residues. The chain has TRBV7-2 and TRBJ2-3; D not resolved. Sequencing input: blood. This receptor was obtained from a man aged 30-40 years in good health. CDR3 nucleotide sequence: TGTGCCAGCAGCTTCACCCCGCTCGGCACAGATACGCAGTATTTT. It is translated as CASSFTPLGTDTQYF.